This TCR beta chain is drawn from a study of cytomegalovirus exposure and HLA in healthy donors. Across the study: As an earlier analysis found, about 190 million T cells yielded approximately 110 million unique TCR beta sequences.

PCR amplification relied on 60 Vbeta primers (plus 13 Jbeta primers). The method was immunoSEQ multiplex PCR; TCRdb's version includes in-frame clones alone and lacks a portion of them. The sample consists of more than 130,000 clones, approximately 71% of them appearing once. CDR1 and CDR2 from the germline V gene are SNHLY and FYNNEI. The V end lost 2 bases, the J end lost 2 bases, and 9 bases lay between the germline ends. The CDR3 contains 14 residues. The sequencing sample was made of PBMCs. This chain connects TRBV2 to TRBJ1-2, with D perhaps TRBD1 (6 bases). This sequence originates from a woman aged 45-65 years in good health and CMV-seronegative. In DNA, the CDR3 is TGTGCCAGCAGTGAAATCACAGGGAACTATGGCTACACCTTC. This codes for CASSEITGNYGYTF.